The subject of this entry is one T cell receptor beta chain. Its specificity is not known. This entry is derived from a study of T cell responses to AZD1222 COVID-19 vaccine. V gave up 3 bases and J gave up 0 bases, with 6 bases separating them. CDR1 and CDR2 from the germline V gene are GTSNPN and SVGIG (reference sequence). The CDR3 covers 13 residues. Clones were read by immunoSEQ multiplex PCR, and TCRdb kept only the in-frame ones, dropping some. The sample has about 160,000 clones, 80% to 90% seen once. General study points: The donor cohort was predominantly white British with a female majority, and clonal diversity may have been underestimated.

The clonotype comes from an adult in good health. The chain links TRBV30 to TRBJ1-3, with no clear D. This specimen consisted of peripheral blood, obtained on day 0 of AZD1222 vaccination. CDR3 sequence reads: CAWRRISGNTIYF. CDR3 DNA: TGTGCCTGGAGAAGGATCTCTGGAAACACCATATATTTT.